Below, 10 T cell receptor beta chains from the same sample are listed, as sequenced in a study of T-cell memory formation after mild COVID-19. MiXCR, run by TCRdb on the 5' RACE reads, gives a single entry per CDR3 protein. This table holds more than 300,000 distinct CDR3 sequences, 20% to 25% found once. Sequencing was done on a sample of PBMCs or a T cell subset sorted from them (not recorded which). These TCRs come from a man between 18 and 29 years old who had mild COVID-19 (a few samples of this study predate the infection). Cell type and time point are not known.

The chain employs TRBV5-1 and TRBJ2-1; 8 bases match TRBD2. The CDR3 consists of 16 residues. CDR1 is SGHRS and CDR2 is YFSETQ in the germline V gene. V was pared by 3 bases and J by 0 bases, with 5 bases of the junction left unmatched. CDR3 sequence (DNA): TGCGCCAGCAGCTCGGGAGGGGTAAGCTCCTACAATGAGCAGTTCTTC. It specifies CASSSGGVSSYNEQFF.

The chain carries TRBV19 and TRBJ1-5; tentatively, D is TRBD1 (5 bases). The germline V gene encodes CDR1 LNHDA and CDR2 SQIVND (reference sequence). V lost 3 bases and J 7 bases, leaving 7 bases between the germline ends. The CDR3 has 12 residues. CDR3 sequence (DNA): TGTGCCAGTAGTATCTGGGACCAGCCCCAGCATTTT. Amino acids: CASSIWDQPQHF.

This clonotype was seen repeatedly, ten times or more. This sequence joins TRBV7-2 and TRBJ1-4; D remains ambiguous. Trimming stripped 3 bases from V and 5 bases from J, with 13 bases between. CDR3 length: 15 residues. The V gene's germline CDR1 is SGHTA and CDR2 FQGNSA. The CDR3 spells CASSFIGGGNEKLFF. DNA for the CDR3: TGTGCCAGCAGCTTCATTGGAGGCGGGAATGAAAAACTGTTTTTT.

This clonotype has a handful of counts. The chain combines TRBV10-3 with TRBJ2-7, with TRBD2 as a possible D gene (5 bases). The CDR3 runs 12 residues. Germline CDR1 reads ENHRY; CDR2 reads SYGVKD. The V end was cut by 11 bases, the J end by 3 bases, with 14 bases between. The CDR3 nucleotides are TGTGCCGTCCAGACGGGAAACTACGAGCAGTACTTC. This translates into CAVQTGNYEQYF.

V is TRBV10-3 and J is TRBJ1-1; maybe TRBD1 (5 bases). Trimming took 7 bases from V and 1 from J, leaving 13 bases between them. CDR1 ENHRY and CDR2 SYGVKD come from the germline V gene. The CDR3 is made up of 14 amino acids. CDR3 DNA sequence: TGTGCCATCACGGTGTCTCAGGGGAACACTGAAGCTTTCTTT. Translated, it gives CAITVSQGNTEAFF.

This clonotype showed up just a few times. The CDR3 loop is CASSLVPGSGEQYF. The DNA for the CDR3 is TGTGCCAGCAGTTTAGTCCCGGGAAGTGGCGAGCAGTACTTC. The genes are TRBV12-3 or TRBV12-4 and TRBJ2-7; D may be TRBD2 (5 bases). Trimming cost V 1 base and J 6 bases, with 13 bases left between them. The CDR3 contains 14 residues.

The V call is TRBV7-6, the J call TRBJ1-2, with D unclear. Deletions cut 2 bases from V and 6 bases from J, with 10 bases between. This CDR3 spans 13 amino acids. Looked up from germline, CDR1 is SGHVS and CDR2 is FNYEAQ. CDR3 sequence (DNA): TGTGCCAGCAGCTTACGGACCCGCGATGGCTACACCTTC. This encodes CASSLRTRDGYTF. Combining the CDR3 with reference TRBV7-6 and TRBJ1-2 gives the whole variable domain GAGVSQSPRYKVTKRGQDVALRCDPISGHVSLYWYRQALGQGPEFLTYFNYEAQQDKSGLPNDRFSAERPEGSISTLTIQRTEQRDSAMYRCASSLRTRDGYTFGSGTRLTVV.

The CDR3 region is CASSFRSGGKDEQFF. The CDR3 DNA is TGTGCCAGCAGTTTTAGGTCAGGGGGCAAGGATGAGCAGTTCTTC. The V and J genes are TRBV7-9 and TRBJ2-1; 8 nucleotides align to TRBD1. This CDR3 is 15 amino acids long. CDR1 SEHNR and CDR2 FQNEAQ come from the germline V gene (reference sequence). After removal of 6 bases from V and 8 bases from J, the junction contained 12 bases not matched to a gene.

Here the CDR3 reads CASSVGWTETYGYTF. The CDR3 DNA follows: TGTGCCAGCAGCGTAGGCTGGACAGAGACGTATGGCTACACCTTC. V usage is TRBV9 and J usage is TRBJ1-2; D may be TRBD1 (6 bases). CDR1 is SGDLS and CDR2 is YYNGEE in the germline V gene. V shed 0 bases and J shed 5 bases, with 14 bases lying between them. CDR3 size: 15 residues.

This clonotype was seen ten or more times. V and J are TRBV7-9 and TRBJ2-1; the D is unclear. The CDR3 is made up of 13 amino acids. V was cut by 1 base and J by 4 bases, with 5 bases left in between. The germline CDR1 and CDR2 sequences are SEHNR and FQNEAQ (reference sequence). The CDR3 DNA is TGTGCCAGCAGCTTAGATCGTTACAATGAGCAGTTCTTC. Its protein product is CASSLDRYNEQFF.